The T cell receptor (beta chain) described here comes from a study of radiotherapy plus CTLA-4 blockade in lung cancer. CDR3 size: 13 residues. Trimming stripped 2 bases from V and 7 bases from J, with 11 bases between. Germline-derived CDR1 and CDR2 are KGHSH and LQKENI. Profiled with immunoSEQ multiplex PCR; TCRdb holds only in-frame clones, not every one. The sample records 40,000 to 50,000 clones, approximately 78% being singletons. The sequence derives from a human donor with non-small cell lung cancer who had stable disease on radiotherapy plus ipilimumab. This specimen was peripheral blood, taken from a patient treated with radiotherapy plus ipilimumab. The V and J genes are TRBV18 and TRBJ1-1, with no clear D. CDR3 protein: CASSPAARSEAFF. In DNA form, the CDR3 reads TGTGCCAGCTCACCAGCGGCGAGAAGTGAAGCTTTCTTT.